The 5 T cell receptor beta chains in this list originate from one sample, sequenced in a study of regulatory T cells in long-lasting Graves disease. Through Arm-PCR of CDR3 regions and iRepertoire HTBI primers, TCR beta libraries were built. TCRdb itself ran the multiplex PCR reads through MiXCR, one entry per CDR3 protein. The sample consists of 500,000 or so distinct CDR3 sequences, less than 15% of them appearing once. Specified time point: newly diagnosed GD, antithyroid drugs for less than 3 months. Following extraction of RNA from PBMCs, that RNA was used to make the TCR library. The same specimen was also included in a second study, on T cells in Graves' hyperthyroidism and ophthalmopathy.

The sequencing used peripheral blood mononuclear cells (PBMCs), collected at new diagnosis, from a patient treated with antithyroid drugs. Receptors were obtained from a woman between 45 and 65 years old with Graves disease.

This clonotype was seen at least ten times. The chain employs TRBV27 and TRBJ1-1; D uncertain. The CDR3 is 13 residues long. The germline V gene has CDR1 MNHEY and CDR2 SMNVEV (reference sequence). Trimming took 6 bases from V and 1 from J, leaving 9 bases between them. CDR3 region: CASRRTGNTEAFF. CDR3 DNA sequence: TGTGCCAGCAGACGGACTGGGAACACTGAAGCTTTCTTT.

This clonotype was observed at least ten times. This chain links TRBV7-2 with TRBJ2-1, with 10 nucleotides matching TRBD2. CDR1 SGHTA and CDR2 FQGNSA come from the germline V gene. This CDR3 contains 16 residues. Losses at the gene ends were 4 bases for V and 5 bases for J; bases not matched to a gene: 8. The CDR3 DNA reads as TGTGCCAGCAGCTCGCCGGGACTAGCGTATAACAATGAGCAGTTCTTC. Its protein is CASSSPGLAYNNEQFF.

The chain joins TRBV20-1 to TRBJ2-7; 13 nucleotides align to TRBD2. This CDR3 is 17 amino acids long. Germline V gene data show CDR1 as DFQATT and CDR2 as SNEGSKA (reference sequence). V lost 3 bases and J lost 1; bases outside the gene matches: 9. The CDR3 DNA reads as TGCAGTGCTAGGGGTGGGACTAGCGGGACAACTTCCTACGAGCAGTACTTC. The encoded protein is CSARGGTSGTTSYEQYF.

As for this clonotype: A much larger clone is a single base away; this may be a read error. The rearrangement joins TRBV28 to TRBJ1-4, with a possible D match to TRBD1 (5 bases). Looked up from germline, CDR1 is MDHEN and CDR2 is SYDVKM. The CDR3 runs to 15 residues. Trimming cost V 5 bases and J 8 bases, with 18 bases left between them. CDR3 DNA: TGTGCCAGCAGTCCTCCGGGACGGCGGTCGGAAAAACTGTTTTTT. This encodes CASSPPGRRSEKLFF.

This clonotype has a count of ten or more. The chain joins TRBV11-2 to TRBJ1-4, with 7 positions matching TRBD1. In germline, CDR1 is SGHAT, CDR2 FQNNGV. The CDR3 totals 17 residues. V lost 5 bases, J lost 8 bases, and 17 bases stayed unmatched. The CDR3 here is CASSETGAIRGREKLFF. As DNA, the CDR3 is TGTGCCAGCAGCGAAACAGGGGCGATTAGGGGACGAGAAAAACTGTTTTTT.